Listed below are T cell receptor beta chains from one sample, sequenced in a study of response to subunit inactivated influenza vaccine. Using its own MiXCR run on the RT-PCR reads, TCRdb lists one record per CDR3 protein. The sample records around 790,000 distinct CDR3 sequences, 21% being singletons. The input for sequencing was PBMCs from blood, taken around 5 days after vaccination. All receptors come from a man aged 50 to 59 who received an inactivated influenza vaccine. Both conserved end residues are part of each CDR3. Fields, in order: D gene, clone size, J gene, V gene, CDR3 DNA, CDR3 protein. The D gene is left open where the match is weak. Only part of the rows carry a size: once, few, many, or a class if the clone is expanded.

d_call: TRBD2; clone_size: .; j_call: TRBJ2-3; v_call: TRBV7-3; cdr3_nt: TGTGCCAGCAGCTTAGGGGTCTTAGCGGGAACAGATACGCAGTATTTT; cdr3_aa: CASSLGVLAGTDTQYF
d_call: .; clone_size: .; j_call: TRBJ1-1; v_call: TRBV7-8; cdr3_nt: TGTGCCAGCAGCACCCACCGGGTCATGAACACTGAAGCTTTCTTT; cdr3_aa: CASSTHRVMNTEAFF
d_call: TRBD2; clone_size: many; j_call: TRBJ2-1; v_call: TRBV7-2; cdr3_nt: TGTGCCAGCGGTGCCGGGACTAGCGGGAGAAGAGAGCAGTTCTTC; cdr3_aa: CASGAGTSGRREQFF
d_call: .; clone_size: .; j_call: TRBJ2-7; v_call: TRBV7-2; cdr3_nt: TGTGCCAGCAGCTTAGGTTGGTCCTACGAGCAGTACTTC; cdr3_aa: CASSLGWSYEQYF
d_call: .; clone_size: .; j_call: TRBJ2-2; v_call: TRBV20-1; cdr3_nt: TGCAGTGCTAGAGCGGCGGCGGGCACCGGGGAGCTGTTTTTT; cdr3_aa: CSARAAAGTGELFF
d_call: .; clone_size: many; j_call: TRBJ1-6; v_call: TRBV7-2; cdr3_nt: TGTGCCAGCAGCTTAGGGGCAGACAGGAATTCACCCCTCCACTTT; cdr3_aa: CASSLGADRNSPLHF
d_call: .; clone_size: few; j_call: TRBJ2-5; v_call: TRBV6-1; cdr3_nt: TGTGCCAGCACCTCCCAAGGGGCCCAAGAGACCCAGTACTTC; cdr3_aa: CASTSQGAQETQYF
d_call: TRBD2; clone_size: .; j_call: TRBJ2-7; v_call: TRBV6-2/TRBV6-3; cdr3_nt: TGTGCCAGCAGTTCCACCGCAGCGGGAGGCTACGAGCAGTACTTC; cdr3_aa: CASSSTAAGGYEQYF
d_call: .; clone_size: .; j_call: TRBJ2-7; v_call: TRBV20-1; cdr3_nt: TGCAGTGCCCTGCCGGGTGCCAAGGACGAGCAGTACTTC; cdr3_aa: CSALPGAKDEQYF
d_call: .; clone_size: many; j_call: TRBJ2-7; v_call: TRBV5-1; cdr3_nt: TGCGCCAGCAGCTTCGGCGGGTCCTACGAGCAGTACTTC; cdr3_aa: CASSFGGSYEQYF
d_call: TRBD1; clone_size: many; j_call: TRBJ1-5; v_call: TRBV12-3/TRBV12-4; cdr3_nt: TGTGCCAGCAGTCAGGGGGCGGGTCAGCCCCAGCATTTT; cdr3_aa: CASSQGAGQPQHF
d_call: .; clone_size: few; j_call: TRBJ2-3; v_call: TRBV12-3/TRBV12-4; cdr3_nt: TGTGCCAGCAGTTCTGGATCCGGGGTCCCGGTCGCAAATACGCAGTATTTT; cdr3_aa: CASSSGSGVPVANTQYF
d_call: TRBD1; clone_size: many; j_call: TRBJ2-6; v_call: TRBV10-3; cdr3_nt: TGTGCCATCAATCCGGACAGGGGTGCGGCCGGGGCCAACGTCCTGACTTTC; cdr3_aa: CAINPDRGAAGANVLTF
d_call: TRBD2; clone_size: .; j_call: TRBJ2-1; v_call: TRBV7-2; cdr3_nt: TGTGCCAGCAGCGCAGCGGGGGGTGCTACCTACAATGAGCAGTTCTTC; cdr3_aa: CASSAAGGATYNEQFF
d_call: TRBD1; clone_size: few; j_call: TRBJ2-7; v_call: TRBV6-2/TRBV6-3; cdr3_nt: TGTGCCAGCAGTAACTACCGGGACAGGAGAGACGAGCAGTACTTC; cdr3_aa: CASSNYRDRRDEQYF
d_call: .; clone_size: few; j_call: TRBJ1-1; v_call: TRBV15; cdr3_nt: TGTGCCACCAGCAGATCCTACAGGGATGAGGGAGCTTTCTTT; cdr3_aa: CATSRSYRDEGAFF
d_call: TRBD2; clone_size: once; j_call: TRBJ2-1; v_call: TRBV11-2; cdr3_nt: TGTGCCAGCAGCCCCCTCTGGGCTAGCGGGGGGGCCAGCCTCGGTGAGCAGTTCTTC; cdr3_aa: CASSPLWASGGASLGEQFF
d_call: TRBD1; clone_size: .; j_call: TRBJ2-7; v_call: TRBV4-3; cdr3_nt: TGCGCCAGCAGCCAAATAGACAGGGTGGGGGAGCAGTACTTC; cdr3_aa: CASSQIDRVGEQYF
d_call: TRBD2; clone_size: few; j_call: TRBJ2-7; v_call: TRBV5-6; cdr3_nt: TGTGCCAGCAGCTTGAGGGCTGCCTCGAGCGGGAAGTCCTACGAGCAGTACTTC; cdr3_aa: CASSLRAASSGKSYEQYF
d_call: .; clone_size: .; j_call: TRBJ2-1; v_call: TRBV4-3; cdr3_nt: TGCGCCAGCAGCGAGAGGGTTTCCTACAATGAGCAGTTCTTC; cdr3_aa: CASSERVSYNEQFF
d_call: TRBD1; clone_size: many; j_call: TRBJ2-2; v_call: TRBV4-3; cdr3_nt: TGCGCCAGCAGCCAAGAACCGGGACAGCCAAACACCGGGGAGCTGTTTTTT; cdr3_aa: CASSQEPGQPNTGELFF
d_call: .; clone_size: many; j_call: TRBJ2-7; v_call: TRBV3-1; cdr3_nt: TGTGCCAGCAGCCGGGGAACCTACGAGCAGTACTTC; cdr3_aa: CASSRGTYEQYF
d_call: .; clone_size: .; j_call: TRBJ2-7; v_call: TRBV19; cdr3_nt: TGTGCCAGTAGTATTATAGGAATCACCCGCGGACCGGCCGAGCAGTACTTC; cdr3_aa: CASSIIGITRGPAEQYF
d_call: .; clone_size: .; j_call: TRBJ2-1; v_call: TRBV11-2; cdr3_nt: TGTGCCAGCAGGGCCCCCGGGACGGCCTACAATGAGCAGTTCTTC; cdr3_aa: CASRAPGTAYNEQFF
d_call: TRBD1; clone_size: few; j_call: TRBJ1-1; v_call: TRBV6-5; cdr3_nt: TGTGCCAGCAGTTACTCTTCCAGGGGGCGGACTGAAGCTTTCTTT; cdr3_aa: CASSYSSRGRTEAFF
d_call: .; clone_size: many; j_call: TRBJ2-7; v_call: TRBV12-3/TRBV12-4; cdr3_nt: TGTGCCAGCAGCTTCGGTGCCTACGAGCAGTACTTC; cdr3_aa: CASSFGAYEQYF
d_call: TRBD2; clone_size: .; j_call: TRBJ2-7; v_call: TRBV4-1; cdr3_nt: TGCGCCAGCAGCCCTCTAGCGGGGAACCCCTACGAGCAGTACTTC; cdr3_aa: CASSPLAGNPYEQYF
d_call: .; clone_size: few; j_call: TRBJ2-3; v_call: TRBV20-1; cdr3_nt: TGCAGTGCTATGGGCGGTTATAGCACAGATACGCAGTATTTT; cdr3_aa: CSAMGGYSTDTQYF
d_call: .; clone_size: few; j_call: TRBJ2-7; v_call: TRBV15; cdr3_nt: TGTGCCACCAGCTTTTCAGGGCAGTTCCACGAGCAGTACTTC; cdr3_aa: CATSFSGQFHEQYF
d_call: TRBD2; clone_size: .; j_call: TRBJ2-1; v_call: TRBV27; cdr3_nt: TGTGCCAGCAGTTTAGGTCTAGCGGAGAGCCTCTCCTACAATGAGCAGTTCTTC; cdr3_aa: CASSLGLAESLSYNEQFF
d_call: .; clone_size: .; j_call: TRBJ2-7; v_call: TRBV7-2; cdr3_nt: TGTGCCAGCAGCAGAAGCCGGGGTAGCCCACCATACGAGCAGTACTTC; cdr3_aa: CASSRSRGSPPYEQYF
d_call: TRBD2; clone_size: few; j_call: TRBJ2-4; v_call: TRBV3-1; cdr3_nt: TGTGCCAGCAGCCAGGCCTCTAGCGGCGGAGCCAAAAACATTCAGTACTTC; cdr3_aa: CASSQASSGGAKNIQYF